These T cell receptor beta chains were read from a single sample in a study of naive and memory T cell subsets. MiXCR was run by TCRdb on the UMI-ligation and nested PCR reads, yielding one entry per CDR3 protein. The sample gives 89,000 or so distinct CDR3 sequences, approximately 14% of which show up once; 0.7% to 0.95% is in the top ten. Material: central memory CD4+ T cells from blood. These receptors were obtained from a human donor in good health. Each CDR3 is given with its conserved first and last residue. Fields, in order: CDR3 DNA, CDR3 protein, D gene, clone size, V gene, J gene. A D gene is named only where the DNA matches it firmly. Rows may omit the clone size; those that give it use once, few, many or a size class.

CDR3nt: TGTGCCATCAGTGAAATCCTTCGGTCGAGAGGAACCTTCCATTCCTACGAGCAGTACTTC
CDR3aa: CAISEILRSRGTFHSYEQYF
d_gene: .
abundance: few
v_gene: TRBV10-3
j_gene: TRBJ2-7

CDR3nt: TGTGCCAGCAGGTTGGGACAGGGTGACTATGGCTACACCTTC
CDR3aa: CASRLGQGDYGYTF
d_gene: TRBD1
abundance: few
v_gene: TRBV6-5
j_gene: TRBJ1-2

CDR3nt: TGTGCCAGCAGTTGGGGGGGGCAGGGGGGAGGCGAGCAGTACTTC
CDR3aa: CASSWGGQGGGEQYF
d_gene: .
abundance: few
v_gene: TRBV6-6
j_gene: TRBJ2-7

CDR3nt: TGCAGTGCTAGAGATTTTGACGCGTTTAACTATGGCTACACCTTC
CDR3aa: CSARDFDAFNYGYTF
d_gene: .
abundance: few
v_gene: TRBV20-1
j_gene: TRBJ1-2

CDR3nt: TGTGCCAGCAGTTCCGGGGTGCGACTAGCGGGAAGGGAGACCCAGTACTTC
CDR3aa: CASSSGVRLAGRETQYF
d_gene: TRBD2
abundance: .
v_gene: TRBV27
j_gene: TRBJ2-5

CDR3nt: TGTGCCATCAGTGAAAGACAGATTGCCTACGAGCAGTACTTC
CDR3aa: CAISERQIAYEQYF
d_gene: .
abundance: many
v_gene: TRBV10-3
j_gene: TRBJ2-7

CDR3nt: TGCAGCGTTGATGGGGCTGACTACGAGCAGTACTTC
CDR3aa: CSVDGADYEQYF
d_gene: .
abundance: few
v_gene: TRBV29-1
j_gene: TRBJ2-7

CDR3nt: TGTGCCAGCAGCTTCCCGACTAGCGGGACGGATACGCAGTATTTT
CDR3aa: CASSFPTSGTDTQYF
d_gene: TRBD2
abundance: .
v_gene: TRBV5-4
j_gene: TRBJ2-3

CDR3nt: TGTGCCAGCAGCTTAGTGGACTTCGCTGGGGCCAACGTCCTGACTTTC
CDR3aa: CASSLVDFAGANVLTF
d_gene: .
abundance: .
v_gene: TRBV7-8
j_gene: TRBJ2-6

CDR3nt: TGTGCCAGCAGCCAAGAGGGGGGCAGGGGGCAAGATGGCTACACCTTC
CDR3aa: CASSQEGGRGQDGYTF
d_gene: TRBD1
abundance: .
v_gene: TRBV4-2
j_gene: TRBJ1-2

CDR3nt: TGTGCCAGCATTTTCCAGCCGAACACCGGGGAGCTGTTTTTT
CDR3aa: CASIFQPNTGELFF
d_gene: .
abundance: few
v_gene: TRBV6-2/TRBV6-3
j_gene: TRBJ2-2

CDR3nt: TGTGCCAGCAGTCCCCGGGACAGCCCCCGGGGCCAGTACTTC
CDR3aa: CASSPRDSPRGQYF
d_gene: TRBD1
abundance: many
v_gene: TRBV6-2/TRBV6-3
j_gene: TRBJ2-7

CDR3nt: TGTGCCAGCAGCCTTGCGGCAGGGTTGATGACTGAAGCTTTCTTT
CDR3aa: CASSLAAGLMTEAFF
d_gene: .
abundance: many
v_gene: TRBV3-1
j_gene: TRBJ1-1

CDR3nt: TGTGCCAGAGGGAGGGGACAGGGAGCTTCACCCCTCCACTTT
CDR3aa: CARGRGQGASPLHF
d_gene: TRBD1
abundance: .
v_gene: TRBV2
j_gene: TRBJ1-6

CDR3nt: TGCAGTGCTAGAAAGGGATATGGCTACACCTTC
CDR3aa: CSARKGYGYTF
d_gene: .
abundance: few
v_gene: TRBV20-1
j_gene: TRBJ1-2

CDR3nt: TGTGCCTCGCAGGGAGGTGGGGAGACCCAGTACTTC
CDR3aa: CASQGGGETQYF
d_gene: .
abundance: .
v_gene: TRBV10-3
j_gene: TRBJ2-5

CDR3nt: TGCGCCAGCAGCTCGGGACTAGTCTTAGATACGCAGTATTTT
CDR3aa: CASSSGLVLDTQYF
d_gene: TRBD2
abundance: .
v_gene: TRBV5-1
j_gene: TRBJ2-3

CDR3nt: TGTGCCAGCAGTTCCGGGACTAGTCGTGATACGCAGTATTTT
CDR3aa: CASSSGTSRDTQYF
d_gene: TRBD2
abundance: few
v_gene: TRBV12-3/TRBV12-4
j_gene: TRBJ2-3

CDR3nt: TGTGCCAGCAGGGGGGGGCGCACCGGGGAGCTGTTTTTT
CDR3aa: CASRGGRTGELFF
d_gene: .
abundance: .
v_gene: TRBV7-6
j_gene: TRBJ2-2

CDR3nt: TGTGCCAGCAGTTACGGAGGTCCCGGGTACAATGAGCAGTTCTTC
CDR3aa: CASSYGGPGYNEQFF
d_gene: .
abundance: few
v_gene: TRBV6-2/TRBV6-3
j_gene: TRBJ2-1

CDR3nt: TGTGCCAGCAGCCTTGGGGTTAACACCGGGGAGCTGTTTTTT
CDR3aa: CASSLGVNTGELFF
d_gene: .
abundance: many
v_gene: TRBV6-5
j_gene: TRBJ2-2

CDR3nt: TGTGCCAGCAGCTTAAGGCCCCCGGAGACAGCTTATAATTCACCCCTCCACTTT
CDR3aa: CASSLRPPETAYNSPLHF
d_gene: .
abundance: .
v_gene: TRBV7-2
j_gene: TRBJ1-6